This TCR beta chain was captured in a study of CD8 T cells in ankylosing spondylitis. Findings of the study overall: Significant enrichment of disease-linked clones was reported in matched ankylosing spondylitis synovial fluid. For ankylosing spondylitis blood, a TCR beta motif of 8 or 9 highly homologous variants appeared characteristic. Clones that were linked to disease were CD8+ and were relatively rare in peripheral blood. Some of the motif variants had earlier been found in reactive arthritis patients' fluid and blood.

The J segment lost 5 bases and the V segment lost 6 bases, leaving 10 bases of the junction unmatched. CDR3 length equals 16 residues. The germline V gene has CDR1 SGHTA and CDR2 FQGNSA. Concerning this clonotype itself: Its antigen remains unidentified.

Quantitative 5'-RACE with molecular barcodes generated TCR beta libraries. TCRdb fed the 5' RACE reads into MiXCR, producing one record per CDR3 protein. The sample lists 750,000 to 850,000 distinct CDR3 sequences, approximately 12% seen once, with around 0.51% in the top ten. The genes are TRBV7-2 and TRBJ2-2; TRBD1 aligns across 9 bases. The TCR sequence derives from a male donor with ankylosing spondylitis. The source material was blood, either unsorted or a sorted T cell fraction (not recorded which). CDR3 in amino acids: CASRRERDRETGELFF. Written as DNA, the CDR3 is TGTGCCAGCAGACGGGAGAGGGACAGGGAGACCGGGGAGCTGTTTTTT.